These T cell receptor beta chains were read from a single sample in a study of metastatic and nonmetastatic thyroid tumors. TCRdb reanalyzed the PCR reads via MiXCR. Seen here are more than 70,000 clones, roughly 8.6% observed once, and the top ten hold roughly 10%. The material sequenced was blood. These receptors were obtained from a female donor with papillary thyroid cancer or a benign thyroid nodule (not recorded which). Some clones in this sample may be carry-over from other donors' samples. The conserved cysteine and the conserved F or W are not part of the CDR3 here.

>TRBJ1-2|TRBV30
AWRDRDDYT
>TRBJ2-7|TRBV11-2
ASSDLRGYEQY
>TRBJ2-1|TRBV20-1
SARDMGWNNEQF
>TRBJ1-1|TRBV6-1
ASSVDRATEAF
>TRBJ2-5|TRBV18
ASSPRTGQETQY
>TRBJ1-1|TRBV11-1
ASSLAENTEAF
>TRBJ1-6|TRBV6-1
ATTYLMAPNSPLH
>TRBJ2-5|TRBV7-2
ASSLAPGRVGQETQY
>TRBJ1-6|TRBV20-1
SARAGPNSPLH
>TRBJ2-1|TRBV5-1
ASSVAGGKNYNEQL